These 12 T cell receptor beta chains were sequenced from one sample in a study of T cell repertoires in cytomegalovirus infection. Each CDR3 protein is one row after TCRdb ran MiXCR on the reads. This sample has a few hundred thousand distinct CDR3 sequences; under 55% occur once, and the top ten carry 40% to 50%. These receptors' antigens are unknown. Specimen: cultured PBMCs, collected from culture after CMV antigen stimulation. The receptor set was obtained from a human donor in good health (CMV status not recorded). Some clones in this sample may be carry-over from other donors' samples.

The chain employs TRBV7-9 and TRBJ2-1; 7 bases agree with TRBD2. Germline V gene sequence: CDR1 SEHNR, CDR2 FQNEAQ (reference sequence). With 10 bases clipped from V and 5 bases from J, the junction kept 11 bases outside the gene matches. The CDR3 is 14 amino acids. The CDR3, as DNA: TGTGCCACCGAGGTGGCTAGCGGACACAATGAGCAGTTCTTC. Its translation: CATEVASGHNEQFF.

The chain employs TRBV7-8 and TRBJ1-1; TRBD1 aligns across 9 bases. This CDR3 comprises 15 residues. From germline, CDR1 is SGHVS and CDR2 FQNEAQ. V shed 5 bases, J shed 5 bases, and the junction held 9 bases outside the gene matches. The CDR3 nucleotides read TGTGCCAGCAGCACCGAGACAGGGGGTTGGACTGAAGCTTTCTTT. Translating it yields CASSTETGGWTEAFF.

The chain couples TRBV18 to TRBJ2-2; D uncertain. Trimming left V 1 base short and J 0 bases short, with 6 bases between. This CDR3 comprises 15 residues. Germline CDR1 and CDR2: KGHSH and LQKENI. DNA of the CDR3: TGTGCCAGCTCACCACGGCAGGCGAACACCGGGGAGCTGTTTTTT. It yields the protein CASSPRQANTGELFF.

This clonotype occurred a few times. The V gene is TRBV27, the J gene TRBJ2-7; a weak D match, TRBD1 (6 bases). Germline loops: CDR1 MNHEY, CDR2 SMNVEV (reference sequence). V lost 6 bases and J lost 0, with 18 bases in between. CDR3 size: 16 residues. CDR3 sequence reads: CASSRTAGDSSYEQYF. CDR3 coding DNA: TGTGCCAGCAGCCGGACGGCAGGGGATAGCTCCTACGAGCAGTACTTC.

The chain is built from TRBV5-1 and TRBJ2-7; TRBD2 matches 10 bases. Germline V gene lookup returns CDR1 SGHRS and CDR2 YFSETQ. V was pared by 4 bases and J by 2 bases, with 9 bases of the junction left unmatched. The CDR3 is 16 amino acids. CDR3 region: CASSPRGTSAAYEQYF. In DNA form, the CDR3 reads TGCGCCAGCAGCCCGCGAGGGACTAGCGCAGCCTACGAGCAGTACTTC. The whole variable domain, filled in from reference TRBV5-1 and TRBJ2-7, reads KAGVTQTPRYLIKTRGQQVTLSCSPISGHRSVSWYQQTPGQGLQFLFEYFSETQRNKGNFPGRFSGRQFSNSRSEMNVSTLELGDSALYLCASSPRGTSAAYEQYFGPGTRLTVT.

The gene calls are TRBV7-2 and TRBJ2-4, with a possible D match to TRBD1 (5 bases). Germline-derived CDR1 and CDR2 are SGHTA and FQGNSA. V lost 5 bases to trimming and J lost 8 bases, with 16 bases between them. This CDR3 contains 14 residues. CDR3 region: CASSLQGGRYIQYF. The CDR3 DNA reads TGTGCCAGCAGCCTCCAGGGTGGAAGATACATTCAGTACTTC. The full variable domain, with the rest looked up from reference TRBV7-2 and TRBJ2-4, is GAGVSQSPSNKVTEKGKDVELRCDPISGHTALYWYRQSLGQGLEFLIYFQGNSAPDKSGLPSDRFSAERTGGSVSTLTIQRTQQEDSAVYLCASSLQGGRYIQYFGAGTRLSVL.

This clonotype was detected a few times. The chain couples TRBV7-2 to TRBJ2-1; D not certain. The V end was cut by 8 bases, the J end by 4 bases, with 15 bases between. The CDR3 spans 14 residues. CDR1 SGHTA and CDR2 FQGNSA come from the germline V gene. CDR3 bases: TGTGCCAGCTCGAAGGACGGGTCATACAATGAGCAGTTCTTC. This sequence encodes CASSKDGSYNEQFF.

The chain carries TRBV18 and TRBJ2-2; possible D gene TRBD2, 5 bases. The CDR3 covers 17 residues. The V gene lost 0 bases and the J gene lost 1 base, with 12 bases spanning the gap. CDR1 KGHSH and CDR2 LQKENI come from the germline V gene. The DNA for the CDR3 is TGTGCCAGCTCACCACCGGACTGGGCATTGAACACCGGGGAGCTGTTTTTT. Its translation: CASSPPDWALNTGELFF.

The CDR3 sequence is CASTPSPIRQEYTGELFF. The CDR3, as DNA: TGTGCCAGCACTCCCTCTCCTATACGACAGGAGTACACCGGGGAGCTGTTTTTT. The V gene is TRBV6-8, the J gene TRBJ2-2; TRBD1 is a possible D gene (6 bases). V was shortened by 7 bases and J by 3 bases, with 24 bases between the two germline ends. This CDR3 comprises 18 residues. The germline V gene has CDR1 MNHGY and CDR2 SAAAGT.

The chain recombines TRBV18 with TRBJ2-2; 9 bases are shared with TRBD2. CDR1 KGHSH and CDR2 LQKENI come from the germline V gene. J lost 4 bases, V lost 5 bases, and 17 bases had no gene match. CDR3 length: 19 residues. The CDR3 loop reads CASSTTRLSGGPRTGELFF. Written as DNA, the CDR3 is TGTGCCAGCTCAACTACCCGCCTGAGCGGGGGGCCCCGCACCGGGGAGCTGTTTTTT.

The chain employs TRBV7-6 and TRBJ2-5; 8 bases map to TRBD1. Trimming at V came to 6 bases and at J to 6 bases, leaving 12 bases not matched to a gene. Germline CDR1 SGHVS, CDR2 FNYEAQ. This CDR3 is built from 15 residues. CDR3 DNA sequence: TGTGCCAGCAGTTCAGTCCGACAGGGGACCCAGACCCAGTACTTC. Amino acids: CASSSVRQGTQTQYF. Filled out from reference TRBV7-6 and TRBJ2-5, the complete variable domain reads GAGVSQSPRYKVTKRGQDVALRCDPISGHVSLYWYRQALGQGPEFLTYFNYEAQQDKSGLPNDRFSAERPEGSISTLTIQRTEQRDSAMYRCASSSVRQGTQTQYFGPGTRLLVL.

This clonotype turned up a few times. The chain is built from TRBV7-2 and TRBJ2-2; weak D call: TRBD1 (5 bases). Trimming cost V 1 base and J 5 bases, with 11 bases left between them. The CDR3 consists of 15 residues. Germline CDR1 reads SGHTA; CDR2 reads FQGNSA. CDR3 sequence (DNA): TGTGCCAGCAGCTTAGATAGGACAACAACCGGGGAGCTGTTTTTT. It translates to CASSLDRTTTGELFF.